Below, 10 T cell receptor beta chains from the same sample are listed, as sequenced in a study of cytomegalovirus exposure and HLA in healthy donors. PCR was performed using 60 Vbeta and 13 Jbeta primers. The table came from immunoSEQ multiplex PCR; TCRdb's copy has only in-frame clones and leaves some out. The sample holds approximately 110,000 clones, around 79% seen once. Sequencing was done on a sample of PBMCs. Receptors originate from a woman in her forties in good health and CMV-seronegative.

This clone was counted between two and nine times. The chain joins TRBV2 to TRBJ2-5, with TRBD2 matching over 12 bases. Germline lookup yields CDR1 SNHLY and CDR2 FYNNEI. The CDR3 is 16 residues long. Germline trimming cut 6 bases from V and 2 bases from J; bases unmatched to any gene: 7. The CDR3, as DNA: TGTGCCAGCAGGGAGACTAGCGGGAGACCGCAAGAGACCCAGTACTTC. Its translation is CASRETSGRPQETQYF.

This chain joins TRBV7-9 and TRBJ2-3, with TRBD1 as a possible D gene (6 bases). V was cut by 1 base and J by 2 bases, with 13 bases left in between. CDR3 length equals 16 residues. Germline V gene data show CDR1 as SEHNR and CDR2 as FQNEAQ (reference sequence). The CDR3 DNA sequence: TGTGCCAGCAGCTTAGAGACAGGCTCTCACACAGATACGCAGTATTTT. Translation gives CASSLETGSHTDTQYF.

V usage is TRBV9 and J usage is TRBJ1-1; possibly TRBD1 for D (6 bases). The CDR3 has 14 amino acids. Germline V gene lookup returns CDR1 SGDLS and CDR2 YYNGEE. V dropped 0 bases and J dropped 0 bases, with 6 bases sitting between them. The CDR3 DNA is TGTGCCAGCAGCGTAGAGGGGGTGAACACTGAAGCTTTCTTT. This gives the protein CASSVEGVNTEAFF. Full variable domain (missing parts from reference TRBV9 and TRBJ1-1): DSGVTQTPKHLITATGQRVTLRCSPRSGDLSVYWYQQSLDQGLQFLIQYYNGEERAKGNILERFSAQQFPDLHSELNLSSLELGDSALYFCASSVEGVNTEAFFGQGTRLTVV.

The chain carries TRBV28 and TRBJ1-1; D not resolved. Germline CDR1 MDHEN, CDR2 SYDVKM. CDR3 size: 15 residues. Trimming stripped 7 bases from V and 4 bases from J, with 19 bases between. The CDR3 sequence: CASTEAVATITEAFF. As DNA, the CDR3 is TGTGCCAGCACCGAAGCGGTCGCTACAATCACTGAAGCTTTCTTT. Combining the CDR3 with reference TRBV28 and TRBJ1-1 gives the whole variable domain DVKVTQSSRYLVKRTGEKVFLECVQDMDHENMFWYRQDPGLGLRLIYFSYDVKMKEKGDIPEGYSVSREKKERFSLILESASTNQTSMYLCASTEAVATITEAFFGQGTRLTVV.

This clone has just a few counts. This chain connects TRBV6-5 to TRBJ1-2, with D perhaps matching TRBD1 (6 bases). The CDR3 runs to 15 residues. Germline values: CDR1 MNHEY, CDR2 SVGAGI. Trimming pared 2 bases from V and 4 bases from J, leaving 14 bases between. The CDR3 DNA is TGTGCCAGCAGTTACGACCACAGGGTGTCCTATGGCTACACCTTC. Residues: CASSYDHRVSYGYTF.

The chain recombines TRBV4-3 with TRBJ1-1; tentatively, D is TRBD1 (5 bases). CDR3 length: 14 residues. Germline-derived CDR1 and CDR2 are LGHNA and YSLEER. Trimming shortened V by 0 bases and J by 5 bases, and 10 bases separated the two germline ends. This CDR3 reads CASSQDVRGTEAFF. For the CDR3, the DNA is TGCGCCAGCAGCCAAGATGTAAGGGGAACTGAAGCTTTCTTT.

The gene calls are TRBV28 and TRBJ1-4, with 7 bases matching TRBD1. Trimming at V came to 6 bases and at J to 10 bases, leaving 8 bases not matched to a gene. Germline V gives CDR1 MDHEN, CDR2 SYDVKM. The CDR3 consists of 13 residues. This chain's CDR3 is CASSPRQGGKLFF. The DNA of the CDR3 is TGTGCCAGCAGCCCGAGACAGGGTGGAAAACTGTTTTTT. Full variable domain (remainder filled in from reference TRBV28 and TRBJ1-4): DVKVTQSSRYLVKRTGEKVFLECVQDMDHENMFWYRQDPGLGLRLIYFSYDVKMKEKGDIPEGYSVSREKKERFSLILESASTNQTSMYLCASSPRQGGKLFFGSGTQLSVL.

Notes on this clone: Additional DNA sequences in this sample encode the identical CDR3. The chain combines TRBV7-6 with TRBJ2-2, with 9 bases aligning to TRBD2. Germline loops: CDR1 SGHVS, CDR2 FNYEAQ. CDR3 length: 17 residues. With V trimmed by 1 base and J by 7 bases, 10 bases remained unmatched. Written as DNA, the CDR3 is TGTGCCAGCAGCTTAGTAATCCCTAGCGGGGTCGACGGGGAGCTGTTTTTT. It encodes CASSLVIPSGVDGELFF.

Only one count was recorded for this clone. This sequence joins TRBV4-1 and TRBJ2-1, with D unclear. CDR1 is MGHRA and CDR2 is YSYEKL in the germline V gene. V was cut by 4 bases and J by 2 bases, with 18 bases left in between. The CDR3 is 17 amino acids. The CDR3 nucleotides read TGCGCCAGCAGCCTGCCCCGACAATCCGATGCCTACAATGAGCAGTTCTTC. It codes for CASSLPRQSDAYNEQFF.

J is TRBJ2-4 and V is TRBV4-2; no clear D. The CDR3 contains 14 residues. The germline V gene has CDR1 LGHNA and CDR2 YNFKEQ. Trimming pared 1 base from V and 5 bases from J, leaving 9 bases between. CDR3 coding DNA: TGTGCCAGCAGCCAAGCAAGCGAGGAAAACATTCAGTACTTC. Amino acid sequence: CASSQASEENIQYF.